These 13 T cell receptor beta chains came from one sample sequenced in a study of shared clonotypes between healthy human individuals. Only in-frame clones appear in the TCRdb table, and some are missing; sequencing was by immunoSEQ multiplex PCR. The sample has under 2,000,000 clones, about 95% seen once. The naive CD8 population came from CD45RO-negative cells selected for CCR7, without terminally differentiated effector memory CD45RA+ cells. Sequenced material: naive CD8+ T cells sorted from blood. The receptors derive from a man in his late teens or twenties in good health.

The genes are TRBV5-4 and TRBJ2-5; D is unclear. The V end was cut by 5 bases, the J end by 1 base, with 15 bases between. CDR1 SGHNT and CDR2 YYREEE come from the germline V gene (reference sequence). This CDR3 spans 15 amino acids. CDR3 bases: TGTGCCAGCAGTACAGTCGAGGCCCTCCAAGAGACCCAGTACTTC. Amino acid sequence: CASSTVEALQETQYF.

This chain joins TRBV19 and TRBJ2-7; D may match TRBD1 or TRBD2 (5 bases each). V shed 3 bases and J shed 4 bases, with 13 bases lying between them. CDR1 is LNHDA and CDR2 is SQIVND in the germline V gene (reference sequence). This CDR3 is 14 amino acids long. CDR3 sequence reads: CASSMGVVGYEQYF. In DNA, the CDR3 is TGTGCCAGTAGTATGGGGGTAGTTGGATACGAGCAGTACTTC.

The rearrangement joins TRBV27 to TRBJ2-7, with 10 bases lining up with TRBD1. The CDR3 spans 15 residues. After removal of 8 bases from V and 0 bases from J, the junction contained 7 bases not matched to a gene. The germline CDR1 and CDR2 sequences are MNHEY and SMNVEV (reference sequence). This CDR3 reads CASGETGGSSYEQYF. Here the CDR3 DNA reads TGTGCCAGCGGGGAGACAGGGGGCAGCTCCTACGAGCAGTACTTC.

The chain couples TRBV5-1 to TRBJ2-3, with 9 bases aligning to TRBD2. The CDR3 length is 17 residues. Trimming at V came to 2 bases and at J to 3 bases, leaving 10 bases not matched to a gene. Germline CDR1 SGHRS, CDR2 YFSETQ. This CDR3 reads CASSLWIGGGATDTQYF. The CDR3 DNA reads as TGCGCCAGCAGCTTATGGATTGGCGGGGGGGCAACAGATACGCAGTATTTT.

This rearrangement joins TRBV28 to TRBJ2-2, with unresolved D. Germline CDR1 and CDR2: MDHEN and SYDVKM. V lost 6 bases and J lost 5, with 10 bases in between. The CDR3 runs 13 residues. The CDR3 DNA is TGTGCCAGCAGCCTGACCCGGACCGGGGAGCTGTTTTTT. It yields the protein CASSLTRTGELFF.

V usage is TRBV27 and J usage is TRBJ1-5; D remains ambiguous. The CDR3 loop spans 14 amino acids. CDR1 is MNHEY, CDR2 SMNVEV, per germline (reference sequence). The V end was cut by 5 bases, the J end by 3 bases, with 11 bases between. The CDR3: CASSSPGNNQPQHF. In DNA, the CDR3 is TGTGCCAGCAGTAGCCCCGGGAACAATCAGCCCCAGCATTTT.

This clone was recorded once. V and J are TRBV27 and TRBJ1-1; 8 positions match TRBD1. Per germline, CDR1 MNHEY and CDR2 SMNVEV (reference sequence). This CDR3 spans 14 amino acids. V gave up 5 bases and J gave up 0 bases; unmatched junction bases: 2. CDR3 coding DNA: TGTGCCAGCAGTATGACAGGGGTGAACACTGAAGCTTTCTTT. Translated, it gives CASSMTGVNTEAFF.

The chain is built from TRBV11-2 and TRBJ2-1, with 9 bases fitting TRBD2. Germline trimming cut 5 bases from V and 4 bases from J; bases unmatched to any gene: 9. CDR3 length: 16 residues. The germline gives CDR1 SGHAT, CDR2 FQNNGV. The CDR3 DNA is TGTGCCAGCAGCCCCGCTGGGCTAGCGGGGTACAATGAGCAGTTCTTC. Protein sequence: CASSPAGLAGYNEQFF.

The V call is TRBV29-1, the J call TRBJ2-1, with 12 bases lining up with TRBD2. Trimming at V came to 4 bases and at J to 1 base, leaving 5 bases not matched to a gene. Germline values: CDR1 SQVTM, CDR2 ANQGSEA. The CDR3 extends over 16 amino acids. The CDR3 here is CSVVWGTSGSYNEQFF. CDR3 in DNA: TGCAGCGTTGTATGGGGGACTAGCGGGTCCTACAATGAGCAGTTCTTC.

The chain recombines TRBV5-6 with TRBJ2-4; 11 bases are a match to TRBD1. CDR3 length: 14 amino acids. The trim removed 2 bases at V and 9 bases at J, leaving 4 bases unmatched. Germline CDR1 SGHDT, CDR2 YYEEEE. The CDR3 reads CASSLGDRGFIQYF. The CDR3 DNA sequence: TGTGCCAGCAGCTTAGGGGACAGGGGGTTCATTCAGTACTTC.

This chain uses TRBV7-9 with TRBJ2-3; D unresolved. The CDR3 is made up of 15 amino acids. Germline V CDR1 and CDR2: SEHNR, FQNEAQ (reference sequence). Trimming took 5 bases from V and 0 from J, leaving 12 bases between them. In DNA, the CDR3 is TGTGCCAGCAGCCCGGATTCGACTAGCACAGATACGCAGTATTTT. This translates into CASSPDSTSTDTQYF.

The chain couples TRBV6-1 to TRBJ2-7; no clear D gene. Germline V CDR1 and CDR2: MNHNS, SASEGT. This CDR3 has 12 residues. Between the trimmed V and J ends, which lost 6 bases and 6 bases, there was a span of 12 bases. CDR3 sequence (DNA): TGTGCCAGCAGCGTCTCGTCGGGCGAGCAGTACTTC. This encodes CASSVSSGEQYF.

This chain uses TRBV7-9 with TRBJ2-1, with D unresolved. CDR3 length: 13 amino acids. Germline V gives CDR1 SEHNR, CDR2 FQNEAQ (reference sequence). Trimming removed 4 bases at V and 9 bases at J, with 13 bases between. CDR3 sequence: CASSSDVGIEQFF. The CDR3 DNA follows: TGTGCCAGCAGCTCTGACGTTGGGATTGAGCAGTTCTTC.